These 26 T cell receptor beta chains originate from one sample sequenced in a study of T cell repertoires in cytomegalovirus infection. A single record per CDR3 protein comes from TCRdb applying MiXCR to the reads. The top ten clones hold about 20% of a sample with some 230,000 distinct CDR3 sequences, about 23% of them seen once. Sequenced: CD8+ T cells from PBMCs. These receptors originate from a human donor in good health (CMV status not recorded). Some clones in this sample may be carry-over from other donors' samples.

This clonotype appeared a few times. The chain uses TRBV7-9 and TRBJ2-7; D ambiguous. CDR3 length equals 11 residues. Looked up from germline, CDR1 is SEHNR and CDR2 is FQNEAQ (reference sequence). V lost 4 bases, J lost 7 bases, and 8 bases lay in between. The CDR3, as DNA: TGTGCCAGCAGCTCCCTAAGTGAGCAGTACTTC. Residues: CASSSLSEQYF.

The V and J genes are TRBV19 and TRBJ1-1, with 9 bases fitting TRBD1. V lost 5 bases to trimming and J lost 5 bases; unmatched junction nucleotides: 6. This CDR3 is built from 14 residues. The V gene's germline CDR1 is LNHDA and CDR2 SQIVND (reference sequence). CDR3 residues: CASSPRTGETEAFF. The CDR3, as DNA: TGTGCCAGTAGTCCGCGGACAGGGGAGACTGAAGCTTTCTTT.

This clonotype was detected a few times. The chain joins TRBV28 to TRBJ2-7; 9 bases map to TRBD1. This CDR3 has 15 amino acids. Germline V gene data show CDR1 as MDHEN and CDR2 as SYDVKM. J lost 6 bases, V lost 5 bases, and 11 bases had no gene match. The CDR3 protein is CASSLRDREIGEQYF. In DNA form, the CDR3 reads TGTGCCAGCAGTCTCCGGGACAGGGAAATAGGCGAGCAGTACTTC. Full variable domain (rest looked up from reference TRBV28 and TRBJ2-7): DVKVTQSSRYLVKRTGEKVFLECVQDMDHENMFWYRQDPGLGLRLIYFSYDVKMKEKGDIPEGYSVSREKKERFSLILESASTNQTSMYLCASSLRDREIGEQYFGPGTRLTVT.

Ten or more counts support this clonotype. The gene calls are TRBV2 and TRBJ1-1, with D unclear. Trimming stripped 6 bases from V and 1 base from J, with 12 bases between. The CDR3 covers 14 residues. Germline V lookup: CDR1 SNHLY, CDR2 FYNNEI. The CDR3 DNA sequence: TGTGCCAGCAGCGCCGCAGTATCGAACACTGAAGCTTTCTTT. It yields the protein CASSAAVSNTEAFF.

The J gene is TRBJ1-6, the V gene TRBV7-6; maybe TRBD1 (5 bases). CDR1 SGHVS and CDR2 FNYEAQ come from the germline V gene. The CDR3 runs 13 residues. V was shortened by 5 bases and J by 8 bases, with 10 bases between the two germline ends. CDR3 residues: CASSRQGDSPLHF. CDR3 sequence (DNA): TGTGCCAGCAGCCGCCAGGGAGATTCACCCCTCCACTTT. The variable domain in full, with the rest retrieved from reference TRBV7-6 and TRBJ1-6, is GAGVSQSPRYKVTKRGQDVALRCDPISGHVSLYWYRQALGQGPEFLTYFNYEAQQDKSGLPNDRFSAERPEGSISTLTIQRTEQRDSAMYRCASSRQGDSPLHFGNGTRLTVT.

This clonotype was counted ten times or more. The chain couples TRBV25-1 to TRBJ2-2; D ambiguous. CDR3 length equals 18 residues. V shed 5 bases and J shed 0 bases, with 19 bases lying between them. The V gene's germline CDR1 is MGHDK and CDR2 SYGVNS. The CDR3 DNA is TGTGCCAGCAGTAACTCCTTTGGTTCACCGACGAACACCGGGGAGCTGTTTTTT. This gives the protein CASSNSFGSPTNTGELFF.

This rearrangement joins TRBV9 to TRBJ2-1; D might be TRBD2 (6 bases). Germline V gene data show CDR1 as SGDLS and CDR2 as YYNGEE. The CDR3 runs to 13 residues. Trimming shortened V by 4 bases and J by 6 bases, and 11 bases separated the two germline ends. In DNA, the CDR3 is TGTGCCAGCAGCCCCCCGCGGGGCAATGAGCAGTTCTTC. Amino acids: CASSPPRGNEQFF.

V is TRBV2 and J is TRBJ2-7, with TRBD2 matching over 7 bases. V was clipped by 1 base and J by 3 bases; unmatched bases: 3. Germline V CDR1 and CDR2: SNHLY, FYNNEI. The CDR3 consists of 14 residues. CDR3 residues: CASSEGGGVYEQYF. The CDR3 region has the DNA TGTGCCAGCAGTGAAGGGGGAGGGGTCTACGAGCAGTACTTC.

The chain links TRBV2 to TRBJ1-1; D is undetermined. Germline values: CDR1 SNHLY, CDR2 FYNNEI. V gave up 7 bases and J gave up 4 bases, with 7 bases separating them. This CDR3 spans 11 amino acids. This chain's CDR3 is CASISSTEAFF. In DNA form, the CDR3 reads TGTGCCAGCATATCGAGCACTGAAGCTTTCTTT.

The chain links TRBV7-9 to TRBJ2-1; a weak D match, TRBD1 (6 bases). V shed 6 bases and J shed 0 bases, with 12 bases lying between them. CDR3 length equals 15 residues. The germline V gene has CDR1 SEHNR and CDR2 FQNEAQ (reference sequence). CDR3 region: CASRDTGSSYNEQFF. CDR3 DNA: TGTGCCAGCAGGGATACAGGGAGCTCCTACAATGAGCAGTTCTTC.

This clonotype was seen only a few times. CDR3 nucleotides: TGCGCCAGCAGCTCAGGACCCTTGGGCACTGAAGCTTTCTTT. Its protein is CASSSGPLGTEAFF. This chain uses TRBV5-1 with TRBJ1-1; D is unclear. The CDR3 is 14 amino acids. Trimming shortened V by 3 bases and J by 4 bases, and 13 bases separated the two germline ends. CDR1 is SGHRS, CDR2 YFSETQ, per germline.

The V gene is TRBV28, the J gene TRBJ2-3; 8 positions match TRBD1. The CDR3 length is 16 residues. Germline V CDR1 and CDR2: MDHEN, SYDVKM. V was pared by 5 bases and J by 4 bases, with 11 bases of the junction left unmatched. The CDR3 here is CASSRFPDREADTQYF. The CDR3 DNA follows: TGTGCCAGCAGTAGATTTCCGGACAGGGAGGCAGATACGCAGTATTTT. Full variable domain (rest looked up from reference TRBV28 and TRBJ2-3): DVKVTQSSRYLVKRTGEKVFLECVQDMDHENMFWYRQDPGLGLRLIYFSYDVKMKEKGDIPEGYSVSREKKERFSLILESASTNQTSMYLCASSRFPDREADTQYFGPGTRLTVL.

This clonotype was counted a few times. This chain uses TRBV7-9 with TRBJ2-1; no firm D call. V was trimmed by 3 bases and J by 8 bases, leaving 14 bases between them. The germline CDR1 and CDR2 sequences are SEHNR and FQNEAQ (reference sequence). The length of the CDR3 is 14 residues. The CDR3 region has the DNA TGTGCCAGCAGCTTCGCCCTAATTGGCGATGAGCAGTTCTTC. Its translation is CASSFALIGDEQFF.

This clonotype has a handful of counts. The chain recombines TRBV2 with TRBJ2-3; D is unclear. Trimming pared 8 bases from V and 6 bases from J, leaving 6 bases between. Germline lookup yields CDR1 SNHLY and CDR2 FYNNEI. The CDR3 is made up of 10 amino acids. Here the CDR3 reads CASPLDTQYF. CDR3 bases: TGTGCCAGCCCCCTTGATACGCAGTATTTT.

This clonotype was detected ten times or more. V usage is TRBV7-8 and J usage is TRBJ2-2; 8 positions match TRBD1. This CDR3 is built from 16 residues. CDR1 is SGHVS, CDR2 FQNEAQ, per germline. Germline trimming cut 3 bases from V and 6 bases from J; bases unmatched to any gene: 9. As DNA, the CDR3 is TGTGCCAGCAGCTTGGGGGACAGGTTGTTGGCCGGGGAGCTGTTTTTT. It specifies CASSLGDRLLAGELFF.

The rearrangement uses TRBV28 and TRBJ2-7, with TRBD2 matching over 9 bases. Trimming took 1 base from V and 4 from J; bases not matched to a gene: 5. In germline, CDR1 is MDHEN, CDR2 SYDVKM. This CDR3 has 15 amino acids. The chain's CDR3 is CASSLSSSGAYEQYF. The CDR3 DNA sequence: TGTGCCAGCAGTTTATCGTCTAGCGGGGCTTACGAGCAGTACTTC.

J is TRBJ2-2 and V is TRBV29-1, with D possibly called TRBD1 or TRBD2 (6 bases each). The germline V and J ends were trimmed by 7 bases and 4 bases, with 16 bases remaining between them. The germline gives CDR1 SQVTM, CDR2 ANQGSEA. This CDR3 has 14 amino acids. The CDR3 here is CSALWGAGTGELFF. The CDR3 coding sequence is TGCAGCGCCCTGTGGGGGGCGGGCACCGGGGAGCTGTTTTTT.

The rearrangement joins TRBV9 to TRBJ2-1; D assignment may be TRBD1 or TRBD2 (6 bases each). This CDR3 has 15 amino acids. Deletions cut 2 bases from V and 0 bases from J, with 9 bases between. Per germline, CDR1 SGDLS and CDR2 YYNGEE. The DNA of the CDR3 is TGTGCCAGCAGCGTGGGGGGCAACTCCTACAATGAGCAGTTCTTC. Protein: CASSVGGNSYNEQFF. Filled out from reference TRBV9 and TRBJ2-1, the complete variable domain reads DSGVTQTPKHLITATGQRVTLRCSPRSGDLSVYWYQQSLDQGLQFLIQYYNGEERAKGNILERFSAQQFPDLHSELNLSSLELGDSALYFCASSVGGNSYNEQFFGPGTRLTVL.

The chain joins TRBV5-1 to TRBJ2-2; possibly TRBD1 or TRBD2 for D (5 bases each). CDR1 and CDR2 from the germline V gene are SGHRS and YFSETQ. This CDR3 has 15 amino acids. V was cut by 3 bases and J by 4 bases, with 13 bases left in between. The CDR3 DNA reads TGCGCCAGCAGCTCACCCGGGGCGGGCACCGGGGAGCTGTTTTTT. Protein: CASSSPGAGTGELFF.

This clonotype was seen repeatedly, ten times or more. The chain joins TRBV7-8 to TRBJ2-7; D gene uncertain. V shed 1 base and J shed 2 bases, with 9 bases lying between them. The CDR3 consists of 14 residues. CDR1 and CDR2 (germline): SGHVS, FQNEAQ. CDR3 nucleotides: TGTGCCAGCAGCTTAGTTGAGGTCACCTACGAGCAGTACTTC. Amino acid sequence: CASSLVEVTYEQYF.

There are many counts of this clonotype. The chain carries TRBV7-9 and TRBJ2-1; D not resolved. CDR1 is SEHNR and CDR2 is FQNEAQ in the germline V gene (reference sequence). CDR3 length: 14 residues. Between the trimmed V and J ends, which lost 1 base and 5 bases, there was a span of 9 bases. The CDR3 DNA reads TGTGCCAGCAGCTTAGTTATGGTCCACAATGAGCAGTTCTTC. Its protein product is CASSLVMVHNEQFF. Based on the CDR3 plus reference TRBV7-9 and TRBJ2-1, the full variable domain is DTGVSQNPRHKITKRGQNVTFRCDPISEHNRLYWYRQTLGQGPEFLTYFQNEAQLEKSRLLSDRFSAERPKGSFSTLEIQRTEQGDSAMYLCASSLVMVHNEQFFGPGTRLTVL.

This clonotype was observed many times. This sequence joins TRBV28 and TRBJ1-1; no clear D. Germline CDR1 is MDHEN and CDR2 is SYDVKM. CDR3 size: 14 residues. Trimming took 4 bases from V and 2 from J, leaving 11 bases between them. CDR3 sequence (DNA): TGTGCCAGCAGTTCCCGAGGAGTAAACACTGAAGCTTTCTTT. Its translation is CASSSRGVNTEAFF.

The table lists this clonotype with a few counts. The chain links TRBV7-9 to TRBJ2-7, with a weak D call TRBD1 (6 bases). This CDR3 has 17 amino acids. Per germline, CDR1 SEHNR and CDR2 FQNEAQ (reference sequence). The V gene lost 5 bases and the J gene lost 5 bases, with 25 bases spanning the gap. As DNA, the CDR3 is TGTGCCAGCAGCCCCAGGCCGACAGGAACTAATGGGGACGAGCAGTACTTC. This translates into CASSPRPTGTNGDEQYF.

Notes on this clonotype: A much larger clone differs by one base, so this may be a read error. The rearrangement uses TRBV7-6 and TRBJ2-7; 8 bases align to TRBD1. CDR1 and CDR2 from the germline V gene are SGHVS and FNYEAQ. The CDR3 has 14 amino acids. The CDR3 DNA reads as TGTGCCGGCAGCCCTCCGGACAGGGCCCACGAGCAGTACTTC. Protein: CAGSPPDRAHEQYF.

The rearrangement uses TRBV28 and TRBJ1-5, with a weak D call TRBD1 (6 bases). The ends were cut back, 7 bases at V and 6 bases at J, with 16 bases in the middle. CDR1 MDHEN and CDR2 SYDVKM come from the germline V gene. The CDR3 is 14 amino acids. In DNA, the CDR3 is TGTGCCAGCACCCCCCCCAGGGGAGGTCAGCCCCAGCATTTT. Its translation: CASTPPRGGQPQHF. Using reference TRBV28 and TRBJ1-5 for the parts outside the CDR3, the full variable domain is DVKVTQSSRYLVKRTGEKVFLECVQDMDHENMFWYRQDPGLGLRLIYFSYDVKMKEKGDIPEGYSVSREKKERFSLILESASTNQTSMYLCASTPPRGGQPQHFGDGTRLSIL.

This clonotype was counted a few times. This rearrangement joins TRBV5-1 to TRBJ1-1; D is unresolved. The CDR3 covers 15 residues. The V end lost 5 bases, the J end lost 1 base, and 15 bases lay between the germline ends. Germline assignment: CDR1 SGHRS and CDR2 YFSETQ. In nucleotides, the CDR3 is TGCGCCAGCAGTGGGTTAGGCGCAGGGAACACTGAAGCTTTCTTT. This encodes CASSGLGAGNTEAFF.